This TCR beta chain was sequenced for a study of regulatory T cells in long-lasting Graves disease. Time point: newly diagnosed GD, antithyroid drugs for less than 3 months. PBMC-derived RNA was used for the TCR library. This clonotype was seen a handful of times. The junction differs from germline at one of its ends, possibly a read error. CDR3-region Arm-PCR and iRepertoire HTBI primers produced the TCR beta libraries. TCRdb called the multiplex PCR reads again in MiXCR, with one record for every CDR3 protein. This sample carries roughly 360,000 distinct CDR3 sequences, 12% of them seen once, and the ten largest clones take 15% to 20%. This CDR3 spans 13 amino acids. Germline CDR1 is KGHDR and CDR2 is SFDVKD. The same specimen was also included in a second study, on T cells in Graves' hyperthyroidism and ophthalmopathy.

The sequences come from peripheral blood mononuclear cells (PBMCs), collected at new diagnosis, from a patient treated with antithyroid drugs. The chain combines TRBV24-1 with TRBJ2-2; D is tentatively TRBD1 or TRBD2 (5 bases each). The clonotype was recovered from a woman aged 18-30 years with Graves disease. The CDR3, as DNA: TGTGCCACCCGGGACGGGAACACCGGGGAGCCGTTTTTT. Its translation: CATRDGNTGEPFF.